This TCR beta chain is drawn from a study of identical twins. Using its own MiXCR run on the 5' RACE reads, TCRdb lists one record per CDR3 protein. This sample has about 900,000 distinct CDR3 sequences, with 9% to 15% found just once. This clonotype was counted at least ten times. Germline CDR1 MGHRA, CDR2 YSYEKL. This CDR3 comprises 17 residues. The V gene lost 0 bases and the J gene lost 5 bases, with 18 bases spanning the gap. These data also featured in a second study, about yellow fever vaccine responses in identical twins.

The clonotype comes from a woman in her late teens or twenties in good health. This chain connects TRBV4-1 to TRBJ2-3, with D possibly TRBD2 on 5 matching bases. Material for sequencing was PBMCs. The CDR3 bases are TGCGCCAGCAGCCAAGAGGATCCCGGGCGGGCCCTAGATACGCAGTATTTT. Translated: CASSQEDPGRALDTQYF.